This is a list of T cell receptor beta chains from one sample in a study of T-cell reconstitution after alpha-beta-depleted transplantation in children. Using its own MiXCR run on the PCR reads, TCRdb lists one record per CDR3 protein. This table holds about 200,000 distinct CDR3 sequences, around 9.2% found once. The sample consisted of PBMCs, mostly from graft donor cells, taken 360 days after TCRalphabeta/CD19-depleted stem cell transplant. These receptors were collected from a male patient aged 2 to 10 who had a stem cell transplant for acute myeloid leukemia, so the T cells may come from the graft donor. CDR3s include the opening cysteine and the closing phenylalanine or tryptophan. D genes are given only for firm matches. Clone size is shown for a subset of rows, as once, few, many or a class of expanded clone.

>TRBV11-1|NA|NA|TRBJ2-3
TGTGCCAGCAGCTCCAGGGCAGGGGCAGAGGGGTCCACAGATACGCAGTATTTT
CASSSRAGAEGSTDTQYF
>TRBV7-9|many|NA|TRBJ1-5
TGTGCCAGCAGCTTAGGGGTAGGGCAGCCCCAGCATTTT
CASSLGVGQPQHF
>TRBV10-3|NA|TRBD2|TRBJ2-1
TGTGCCATCAGTGTGTTTAGCGGGAAGGGTAGGAATGAGCAGTTCTTC
CAISVFSGKGRNEQFF
>TRBV10-3|few|TRBD2|TRBJ2-5
TGTGCCACTAAACTAGCGGATATACAAGAGACCCAGTACTTC
CATKLADIQETQYF
>TRBV7-2|few|TRBD1|TRBJ2-3
TGTGCCAGCAGCTTACCCAGGGGGAAAAGCACAGATACGCAGTATTTT
CASSLPRGKSTDTQYF
>TRBV20-1|many|NA|TRBJ1-5
TGCAGTGCTAATATCGATAGCAATCAGCCCCAGCATTTT
CSANIDSNQPQHF
>TRBV20-1|few|NA|TRBJ2-3
TGCAGTGCCGCCGGGACGCTTCGTACAGATACGCAGTATTTT
CSAAGTLRTDTQYF
>TRBV28|NA|NA|TRBJ2-5
TGTGCCAGCAGTTTCCCCATTCAGGAGACCCAGTACTTC
CASSFPIQETQYF
>TRBV12-3/TRBV12-4|NA|TRBD2|TRBJ2-7
TGTGCCAGCAGTTTAGCGGGACTAGCGGTTTCCTACGAGCAGTACTTC
CASSLAGLAVSYEQYF
>TRBV20-1|NA|NA|TRBJ2-1
TGCAGTGCTCAGACCCTCAAGGGACTCTACAATGAGCAGTTCTTC
CSAQTLKGLYNEQFF
>TRBV4-1|NA|TRBD2|TRBJ2-1
TGCGCCAGCAGCCACCCCGGGACTACCCTCTCCTACAATGAGCAGTTCTTC
CASSHPGTTLSYNEQFF
>TRBV2|few|NA|TRBJ1-2
TGTGCCAGCAGTGTGAGGGGGGCTGAAGGCTACACCTTC
CASSVRGAEGYTF
>TRBV5-1|NA|NA|TRBJ2-3
TGCGCCAGCAGCTTGGCCTGGGTTGTTGCGGATACGCAGTATTTT
CASSLAWVVADTQYF
>TRBV4-3|many|TRBD2|TRBJ2-1
TGCGCCAGCAGCCAAGATGTGGGAGGGTCGTACAATGAGCAGTTCTTC
CASSQDVGGSYNEQFF
>TRBV7-3|NA|NA|TRBJ1-1
TGTGCCAGCAGCCATGGACTTAACACTGAAGCTTTCTTT
CASSHGLNTEAFF
>TRBV20-1|NA|TRBD1|TRBJ2-7
TGCAGTGCTAGAGATCTGGACAGGGAAACGGCCGAGCAGTACTTC
CSARDLDRETAEQYF
>TRBV7-9|NA|TRBD2|TRBJ2-5
TGTGCCAGCAGCTTTGGACTAGCGGGAGGAGAGACCCAGTACTTC
CASSFGLAGGETQYF
>TRBV7-9|few|NA|TRBJ2-7
TGTGCCAGCAGCTTTTCCACCTACGAGCAGTACTTC
CASSFSTYEQYF
>TRBV11-1|NA|TRBD2|TRBJ2-2
TGTGCCAGCAGCTTAGCCCGCTGGGCTAGCGGGGGGCTCGACGACACCGGGGAGCTGTTTTTT
CASSLARWASGGLDDTGELFF
>TRBV20-1|many|TRBD2|TRBJ2-3
TGCAGTGCTAGAGACTTCCTGACTAGCAAGGGAACAGATACGCAGTATTTT
CSARDFLTSKGTDTQYF
>TRBV3-1|many|TRBD1|TRBJ2-1
TGTGCCAGCAGCCCGGACAGGGTATACAATGAGCAGTTCTTC
CASSPDRVYNEQFF
>TRBV2|many|NA|TRBJ2-1
TGTGCCAGCAGTATACAGCGATTCTACAATGAGCAGTTCTTC
CASSIQRFYNEQFF
>TRBV5-1|few|TRBD2|TRBJ2-3
TGCGCCAGCGCTTCACTAGCGGGGTTGGATACGCAGTATTTT
CASASLAGLDTQYF
>TRBV5-1|few|NA|TRBJ2-7
TGCGCCAGCAGCTTGGAACGGAGGGCCGGCGAGCAGTACTTC
CASSLERRAGEQYF